The 8 T cell receptor beta chains presented below share a single source sample, sequenced in a study of blood T cell repertoires in COVID-19. The protocol was immunoSEQ multiplex PCR, while the TCRdb copy is restricted to in-frame clones and leaves out a portion. Found here are roughly 200,000 clones, around 80% of them singletons; the top ten hold approximately 3%. Sequenced sample: peripheral blood. The receptors derive from an elderly woman with active or convalescent COVID-19.

The CDR3 nucleotides read TGCGCCAGCAGCCAAGATTGGGGAGGCCAGTGGGGAGGCTACACCTTC. This translates into CASSQDWGGQWGGYTF. This rearrangement joins TRBV4-3 to TRBJ1-2, with D uncertain. The CDR3 has 16 residues. Trimming took 0 bases from V and 8 from J, leaving 19 bases between them. The germline CDR1 and CDR2 sequences are LGHNA and YSLEER.

Comment on this clone: It is unclear where the CDR3 begins or ends on the DNA, so no DNA is shown, and the CDR3 is as TCRdb lists it. V and J are TRBV1 and TRBJ2-1; the table names TRBD2, a call not compared with the DNA. TRBV1 is a documented pseudogene. The CDR3 region is 20 residues in length, termini included. This CDR3 is CTSSQDFGGGAARSYNEQFF.

The chain combines TRBV4-2 with TRBJ1-2, with 9 positions matching TRBD1. This CDR3 region has 16 residues. Germline V CDR1 and CDR2: LGHNA, YNFKEQ. Trimming removed 1 base from V and 4 bases from J; junction bases left unmatched: 7. CDR3 sequence (DNA): TGTGCCAGCAGCCAAGGGCTTCGGACAGGGGCCTATGGCTACACCTTC. Its protein product is CASSQGLRTGAYGYTF.

The chain uses TRBV30 and TRBJ1-1, with 9 bases matching TRBD1. There are 14 residues in the CDR3. V was clipped by 4 bases and J by 4 bases; unmatched bases: 7. Germline-derived CDR1 and CDR2 are GTSNPN and SVGIG (reference sequence). CDR3 sequence: CAWTTGGTSTEAFF. The CDR3 DNA reads as TGTGCCTGGACGACAGGGGGAACCTCCACTGAAGCTTTCTTT.

The CDR3: CASSLGLIAGYQETQYF. Written as DNA, the CDR3 is TGCGCCAGCAGCTTGGGGTTAATAGCGGGGTACCAAGAGACCCAGTACTTC. V is TRBV5-1 and J is TRBJ2-5; 8 nucleotides match TRBD2. This CDR3 spans 17 amino acids. The V segment lost 0 bases and the J segment 0 bases; nucleotides outside the gene matches: 7. The germline CDR1 and CDR2 sequences are SGHRS and YFSETQ. Combining the CDR3 with reference TRBV5-1 and TRBJ2-5 gives the whole variable domain KAGVTQTPRYLIKTRGQQVTLSCSPISGHRSVSWYQQTPGQGLQFLFEYFSETQRNKGNFPGRFSGRQFSNSRSEMNVSTLELGDSALYLCASSLGLIAGYQETQYFGPGTRLLVL.

The chain links TRBV30 to TRBJ1-5; TRBD1 aligns across 7 bases. This CDR3 region has 12 residues. Germline V gene sequence: CDR1 GTSNPN, CDR2 SVGIG (reference sequence). J was trimmed by 6 bases and V by 3 bases; bases with no gene match: 2. CDR3 loop: CAWSQGVQPQHF. DNA of the CDR3: TGTGCCTGGAGCCAGGGGGTTCAGCCCCAGCATTTT.

This chain connects TRBV3-1 (or the pseudogene TRBV3-2) to TRBJ1-1, with D possibly TRBD1 on 5 matching bases. Germline CDR1 is LGHDT and CDR2 is YNNKEL (reference sequence). This CDR3 region has 13 residues. Trimming took 8 bases from V and 5 from J, leaving 15 bases between them. CDR3 sequence reads: CASRSNGGTEAFF. The CDR3 nucleotides are TGTGCCAGCCGCAGCAACGGGGGAACTGAAGCTTTCTTT.

This chain uses TRBV2 with TRBJ2-5, with 7 bases aligning to TRBD1. The CDR3 length is 14 residues. With 9 bases clipped from V and 5 bases from J, the junction kept 12 bases outside the gene matches. Germline V lookup: CDR1 SNHLY, CDR2 FYNNEI. For the CDR3, the DNA is TGTGCCAGTGGCCCCGACAGGGAAAGCGAGACCCAGTACTTC. Protein sequence: CASGPDRESETQYF.